Listed here is a single T cell receptor (beta chain). Profiled with immunoSEQ multiplex PCR; TCRdb holds only in-frame clones, not every one. The data contain 60,000 to 75,000 clones, over 85% of them singletons. The CDR3 sequence is 16 residues long. CDR1 and CDR2 (germline): SGHRS, YFSETQ. V dropped 0 bases and J dropped 0 bases, with 10 bases sitting between them. These data belong to a study of T cell changes during pregnancy in multiple sclerosis. The rearrangement joins TRBV5-1 to TRBJ2-1; D is undetermined. This receptor was obtained from a female donor with multiple sclerosis, enrolled in a pregnancy study. Sequencing used CD8+ T cells from peripheral blood mononuclear cells, obtained in the second trimester of pregnancy. CDR3 amino acids: CASSLAGYSSYNEQFF. The CDR3 nucleotides read TGCGCCAGCAGCTTGGCCGGGTATAGCTCCTACAATGAGCAGTTCTTC.